Listed here are 30 T cell receptor beta chains from one sample, sequenced in a study of blood T cell repertoires in COVID-19. Profiled with immunoSEQ multiplex PCR; TCRdb holds only in-frame clones, not every one. The repertoire holds about 190,000 clones, with over 75% as singletons. The source material was peripheral blood. The source of these receptors is a man aged 45-60 years with acute or convalescent COVID-19.

The CDR3 reads CASSLRNRREKLFF. The CDR3 nucleotides read TGTGCCAGCAGCCTTAGGAACCGGCGGGAAAAACTGTTTTTT. The rearrangement uses TRBV28 and TRBJ1-4; D is undetermined. V dropped 6 bases and J dropped 8 bases, with 16 bases sitting between them. Germline V CDR1 and CDR2: MDHEN, SYDVKM. This CDR3 comprises 14 residues.

The rearrangement joins TRBV5-4 to TRBJ2-3; 7 bases match TRBD1. The germline V gene has CDR1 SGHNT and CDR2 YYREEE (reference sequence). CDR3 length: 17 residues. V shed 0 bases, J shed 2 bases, and the junction held 9 bases outside the gene matches. For the CDR3, the DNA is TGTGCCAGCAGCTTGGGTACAGGGGCCCGCCCCACAGATACGCAGTATTTT. This encodes CASSLGTGARPTDTQYF.

This chain uses TRBV28 with TRBJ2-7; 12 bases are a match to TRBD2. The junction had 5 bases not matched to a gene; V was cut back by 8 bases and J by 3 bases. The germline V gene encodes CDR1 MDHEN and CDR2 SYDVKM. CDR3 length equals 14 residues. CDR3 nucleotide sequence: TGTGCCAGCGGCCGACTAGCGGGAGTCTACGAGCAGTACTTC. Translation gives CASGRLAGVYEQYF.

The chain couples TRBV28 to TRBJ2-7; TRBD1 agrees at 8 bases. V gave up 6 bases and J gave up 6 bases; unmatched junction bases: 4. From germline, CDR1 is MDHEN and CDR2 SYDVKM. The CDR3 is 12 residues long. The CDR3 loop reads CASSRTGIEQYF. The CDR3 coding sequence is TGTGCCAGCAGCCGGACAGGGATCGAGCAGTACTTC. Looking up the rest from reference TRBV28 and TRBJ2-7 gives the full variable domain: DVKVTQSSRYLVKRTGEKVFLECVQDMDHENMFWYRQDPGLGLRLIYFSYDVKMKEKGDIPEGYSVSREKKERFSLILESASTNQTSMYLCASSRTGIEQYFGPGTRLTVT.

J is TRBJ1-5 and V is TRBV7-9, with D possibly TRBD1 on 6 matching bases. The ends were cut back, 5 bases at V and 5 bases at J, with 10 bases in the middle. The CDR3 totals 13 residues. CDR1 and CDR2 (germline): SEHNR, FQNEAQ (reference sequence). The CDR3 here is CASSPGQYQPQHF. CDR3 DNA sequence: TGTGCCAGCAGCCCCGGACAGTATCAGCCCCAGCATTTT.

The V and J genes are TRBV6-5 and TRBJ2-7; weak D call: TRBD1 (6 bases). CDR1 is MNHEY and CDR2 is SVGAGI in the germline V gene. The CDR3 runs to 14 residues. Trimming took off 6 bases at V and 3 bases at J, with 15 bases between the two ends. As DNA, the CDR3 is TGTGCCAGCAGCGTTTGGGGGCTAAACTACGAGCAGTACTTC. The encoded protein is CASSVWGLNYEQYF.

Only one count was recorded for this clone. The chain carries TRBV10-2 and TRBJ2-2; 7 bases are a match to TRBD1. Germline assignment: CDR1 WSHSY and CDR2 SAAADI. This CDR3 has 16 amino acids. Trimming removed 7 bases from V and 1 base from J; junction bases left unmatched: 9. CDR3 bases: TGCGCCAGCAAGCCGACGGGACAGAAGAACACCGGGGAGCTGTTTTTT. Its protein is CASKPTGQKNTGELFF.

The gene calls are TRBV7-6 and TRBJ2-1, with 9 bases lining up with TRBD2. This CDR3 has 15 amino acids. Germline V gene data show CDR1 as SGHVS and CDR2 as FNYEAQ. Trimming took 7 bases from V and 2 from J; bases not matched to a gene: 6. CDR3 DNA sequence: TGTGCCAGCAACGGCGGGAGGGCTCCCTACAATGAGCAGTTCTTC. This sequence encodes CASNGGRAPYNEQFF. The whole variable domain, filled in from reference TRBV7-6 and TRBJ2-1, reads GAGVSQSPRYKVTKRGQDVALRCDPISGHVSLYWYRQALGQGPEFLTYFNYEAQQDKSGLPNDRFSAERPEGSISTLTIQRTEQRDSAMYRCASNGGRAPYNEQFFGPGTRLTVL.

The rearrangement joins TRBV6-5 to TRBJ2-7, with TRBD1 matching 8 bases. The length of the CDR3 is 14 residues. Per germline, CDR1 MNHEY and CDR2 SVGAGI. The V gene end was trimmed by 7 bases and the J gene end by 0 bases; junction bases not matched to a gene: 5. The chain's CDR3 is CASIRTGSSYEQYF. The CDR3 nucleotides read TGTGCCAGCATTAGGACAGGGAGCTCCTACGAGCAGTACTTC.

This chain joins TRBV6-1 and TRBJ1-2, with D maybe TRBD1 (5 bases). This CDR3 spans 14 amino acids. Looked up from germline, CDR1 is MNHNS and CDR2 is SASEGT. V lost 5 bases to trimming and J lost 2 bases, with 12 bases between them. CDR3 DNA sequence: TGTGCCAGCAGTTCCTCGGGGGTGAACTATGGCTACACCTTC. Residues: CASSSSGVNYGYTF.

This chain uses TRBV3-1 (or the pseudogene TRBV3-2) with TRBJ1-1; TRBD1 matches 9 bases. Trimming took 4 bases from V and 6 from J; bases not matched to a gene: 12. The CDR3 sequence is 16 residues long. Germline CDR1 and CDR2: LGHDT and YNNKEL (reference sequence). For the CDR3, the DNA is TGTGCCAGCAGCCGGGGGAGGGGACAGGGAAGTGCTGAAGCTTTCTTT. It is translated as CASSRGRGQGSAEAFF.

This clone was observed once. The chain combines TRBV27 with TRBJ1-6; 7 nucleotides align to TRBD1. This CDR3 spans 14 amino acids. Germline CDR1 reads MNHEY; CDR2 reads SMNVEV (reference sequence). V was pared by 6 bases and J by 4 bases, with 3 bases of the junction left unmatched. In nucleotides, the CDR3 is TGTGCCAGCAGGGGGACAGCATATAATTCACCCCTCCACTTT. Its protein is CASRGTAYNSPLHF.

The rearrangement links TRBV2 to TRBJ2-5; maybe TRBD2 (5 bases). The CDR3 runs to 14 residues. The germline V gene encodes CDR1 SNHLY and CDR2 FYNNEI. The V and J ends lost 6 bases and 7 bases respectively, with 18 bases between them. CDR3 DNA: TGTGCCAGCAGCGGCCCCGACTATCTGGGGACCCAGTACTTC. Its translation: CASSGPDYLGTQYF.

This rearrangement joins TRBV3-1 (or the pseudogene TRBV3-2) to TRBJ1-2, with 10 nucleotides matching TRBD1. J gave up 6 bases and V 6 bases, and 13 bases lay outside the gene matches. This CDR3 is 16 amino acids long. Germline V gene data show CDR1 as LGHDT and CDR2 as YNNKEL (reference sequence). The CDR3 is CASSLRLGQGSNGYTF. The CDR3 bases are TGTGCCAGCAGTCTTAGACTGGGACAGGGGTCGAATGGCTACACCTTC.

The chain recombines TRBV28 with TRBJ1-6; D may be TRBD1 (5 bases). V lost 5 bases to trimming and J lost 0 bases, with 17 bases between them. CDR1 and CDR2 (germline): MDHEN, SYDVKM. The CDR3 runs 18 residues. In nucleotides, the CDR3 is TGTGCCAGCAGTCCACCCCGGGGGGAGAGCTCCTATAATTCACCCCTCCACTTT. Translated: CASSPPRGESSYNSPLHF.

The rearrangement uses TRBV5-8 and TRBJ2-4; D not certain. The CDR3 has 15 amino acids. CDR1 and CDR2 from the germline V gene are SGHTS and YDEGEE. Trimming took off 9 bases at V and 0 bases at J, with 16 bases between the two ends. DNA for the CDR3: TGTGCCACCCGCCGCGGTCCGATAGCCAAAAACATTCAGTACTTC. Translation: CATRRGPIAKNIQYF.

J is TRBJ2-4 and V is TRBV4-3; TRBD1 aligns across 10 bases. V shed 0 bases, J shed 1 base, and the junction held 18 bases outside the gene matches. The V gene's germline CDR1 is LGHNA and CDR2 YSLEER. The CDR3 is 22 residues long. The CDR3 reads CASSQDRGTGDGSLMAKNIQYF. In DNA form, the CDR3 reads TGCGCCAGCAGCCAAGATCGGGGGACAGGGGACGGGAGTTTGATGGCCAAAAACATTCAGTACTTC.

The V call is TRBV28, the J call TRBJ1-1; 7 positions match TRBD1. Germline V gene lookup returns CDR1 MDHEN and CDR2 SYDVKM. There are 12 residues in the CDR3. Trimming took 6 bases from V and 4 from J; bases not matched to a gene: 2. DNA for the CDR3: TGTGCCAGCAGGAGGGGGCGCACTGAAGCTTTCTTT. The encoded protein is CASRRGRTEAFF.

The V and J genes are TRBV5-1 and TRBJ2-7; TRBD2 matches 13 bases. The CDR3 has 15 amino acids. With V trimmed by 4 bases and J by 7 bases, 8 bases remained unmatched. CDR1 is SGHRS and CDR2 is YFSETQ in the germline V gene. CDR3 nucleotides: TGCGCCAGCAGCGAGGGACTAGCGGGGCCCGGGGAGCAGTACTTC. It yields the protein CASSEGLAGPGEQYF.

V and J are TRBV6-1 and TRBJ1-6; D ambiguous. Germline values: CDR1 MNHNS, CDR2 SASEGT. The V and J ends lost 2 bases and 8 bases respectively, with 16 bases between them. This CDR3 comprises 16 residues. CDR3 sequence (DNA): TGTGCCAGCAGTGAACCGCCAGCGGGTGTAGATTCACCCCTCCACTTT. Protein product: CASSEPPAGVDSPLHF.

The J gene is TRBJ2-3, the V gene TRBV4-2; TRBD2 agrees at 8 bases. The CDR3 spans 15 residues. Germline V CDR1 and CDR2: LGHNA, YNFKEQ. V was clipped by 4 bases and J by 1 base; unmatched bases: 4. The CDR3, as DNA: TGTGCCAGCAGCCCAACTAGCGGACGCACAGATACGCAGTATTTT. It specifies CASSPTSGRTDTQYF.

The chain has TRBV7-3 and TRBJ2-2, with D hard to call. Germline CDR1 is SGHTA and CDR2 is FQGTGA. CDR3 size: 14 residues. Trimming took 2 bases from V and 4 from J, leaving 8 bases between them. DNA of the CDR3: TGTGCCAGCAGCTTAGGGCTGGTCACCGGGGAGCTGTTTTTT. It encodes CASSLGLVTGELFF.

The rearrangement joins TRBV6-5 to TRBJ2-7, with 7 positions matching TRBD1. The CDR3 extends over 15 amino acids. Germline loops: CDR1 MNHEY, CDR2 SVGAGI. V trimming: 5 bases; J trimming: 1 base; junction bases outside the gene matches: 8. CDR3 loop: CASSPWTGLSYEQYF. The CDR3 region has the DNA TGTGCCAGCAGTCCCTGGACAGGACTTTCCTACGAGCAGTACTTC.

This chain links TRBV19 with TRBJ2-7, with D possibly being TRBD1 (6 bases). V lost 1 base, J lost 3 bases, and 13 bases lay in between. CDR3 length: 15 amino acids. Looked up from germline, CDR1 is LNHDA and CDR2 is SQIVND (reference sequence). CDR3 loop: CASSIAGDNLYEQYF. The CDR3 nucleotides are TGTGCCAGTAGTATAGCCGGGGACAACCTCTACGAGCAGTACTTC. Using reference TRBV19 and TRBJ2-7 for the parts outside the CDR3, the full variable domain is DGGITQSPKYLFRKEGQNVTLSCEQNLNHDAMYWYRQDPGQGLRLIYYSQIVNDFQKGDIAEGYSVSREKKESFPLTVTSAQKNPTAFYLCASSIAGDNLYEQYFGPGTRLTVT.

V gene TRBV28 combines with J gene TRBJ1-4; 9 bases fit TRBD1. Germline V CDR1 and CDR2: MDHEN, SYDVKM. The CDR3 runs 16 residues. Trimming removed 5 bases from V and 3 bases from J; junction bases left unmatched: 7. The CDR3 spells CASSTPGQGPNEKLFF. The CDR3 region has the DNA TGTGCCAGCAGTACCCCGGGACAGGGACCTAATGAAAAACTGTTTTTT.

CDR3: CASRNRGQIHEQYF. CDR3 in DNA: TGTGCCAGCAGGAACAGGGGGCAAATACACGAGCAGTACTTC. The V and J genes are TRBV28 and TRBJ2-7; 9 positions match TRBD1. Germline lookup yields CDR1 MDHEN and CDR2 SYDVKM. After removal of 6 bases from V and 5 bases from J, the junction contained 8 bases not matched to a gene. The CDR3 spans 14 residues. The whole variable domain, filled in from reference TRBV28 and TRBJ2-7, reads DVKVTQSSRYLVKRTGEKVFLECVQDMDHENMFWYRQDPGLGLRLIYFSYDVKMKEKGDIPEGYSVSREKKERFSLILESASTNQTSMYLCASRNRGQIHEQYFGPGTRLTVT.

The chain uses TRBV5-1 and TRBJ2-2; TRBD1 matches at 11 bases. Germline V CDR1 and CDR2: SGHRS, YFSETQ. The CDR3 is 16 amino acids. J lost 2 bases, V lost 2 bases, and 2 bases had no gene match. The CDR3 sequence is CASSFGTGGNTGELFF. The CDR3 DNA reads TGCGCCAGCAGCTTCGGGACAGGGGGTAACACCGGGGAGCTGTTTTTT.

The rearrangement joins TRBV6-5 to TRBJ1-6, with D tentatively TRBD1 (5 bases). The germline V gene encodes CDR1 MNHEY and CDR2 SVGAGI. This CDR3 has 13 amino acids. Trimming shortened V by 10 bases and J by 9 bases, and 16 bases separated the two germline ends. The CDR3 DNA sequence: TGTGCCACTGACAGCGCCGATGGTTCACCCCTCCACTTT. As protein: CATDSADGSPLHF.

This clone occurred once. The J gene is TRBJ2-2, the V gene TRBV1; the table's D gene call, TRBD2, was not cross checked with the DNA. TRBV1 is designated a pseudogene. This CDR3 is 16 amino acids long. CDR3 DNA: TGCACCAGCTTAACGTCCAGCGGGGGGGCCACCGGGGAGCTGTTTTTT. Protein: CTSLTSSGGATGELFF.

V usage is TRBV6-5 and J usage is TRBJ1-1; no clear D. This CDR3 region has 15 residues. V lost 5 bases, J lost 0 bases, and 13 bases lay in between. The germline gives CDR1 MNHEY, CDR2 SVGAGI. CDR3 sequence (DNA): TGTGCCAGCAGTCGCCGACACTCTATGAACACTGAAGCTTTCTTT. This translates into CASSRRHSMNTEAFF.